The clone carrying this T cell receptor (beta chain) counts as medium-sized (0.01 to 0.1%). CDR1 is KGHSH and CDR2 is LQKENI in the germline V gene. Trimming cost V 2 bases and J 6 bases, with 8 bases left between them. This CDR3 comprises 12 residues. MiXCR, applied by TCRdb to the PCR reads, yields one record per CDR3 protein. The table has around 8,800 distinct CDR3 sequences, 23% seen once. The sample belongs to a study of CXCR3 chemokines and chemotherapy response in bladder cancer. The sequence came from a human donor with bladder cancer that did not respond to neoadjuvant chemotherapy. The chain employs TRBV18 and TRBJ2-7, with D possibly TRBD1 on 5 matching bases. The biological material was taken from a patient whose treatment included neoadjuvant chemotherapy. The CDR3, as DNA: TGTGCCAGCTCACCAAGGGGTCCCGAGCAGTACTTC. This gives the protein CASSPRGPEQYF.